The rows below give T cell receptor beta chains drawn from one sample of a study of OX40 agonist ivuxolimab in advanced cancers. Assay: immunoSEQ multiplex PCR; the TCRdb copy retains only in-frame clones and omits some. The sample has around 51,000 clones, around nine tenths seen once. The source was CD4+ or CD8+ T cells sorted from blood, collected in a trial of the OX40 agonist ivuxolimab. These TCRs come from an adult with an advanced solid tumor such as melanoma, head and neck, liver or kidney cancer. Both conserved end residues are part of each CDR3. The order of the fields is clone size, V gene, J gene, D gene, CDR3 DNA, CDR3 protein. A D gene is named only where the DNA matches it firmly. Part of the rows lack a size; the others show once, few, many or a class for expanded clones.

-,TRBV7-9,TRBJ1-4,TRBD1,TGTGCCAGCAGCCCCCCGACAGGGAGTAATGAAAAACTGTTTTTT,CASSPPTGSNEKLFF
-,TRBV5-4,TRBJ2-2,-,TGTGCCAGCAGCTTAGTGGGGGGCTCGAACACCGGGGAGCTGTTTTTT,CASSLVGGSNTGELFF
-,TRBV9,TRBJ1-1,-,TGTGCCAGCAGCGTAGAGGGCGGGGTGCCGAGCACTGAAGCTTTCTTT,CASSVEGGVPSTEAFF
-,TRBV9,TRBJ2-1,TRBD2,TGTGCCAGCAGCGTAATAGGGAGGGCCTCCGACAATGAGCAGTTCTTC,CASSVIGRASDNEQFF
few,TRBV7-9,TRBJ2-7,-,TGTGCCAGCAGCTTACCGAACCACGAGCAGTACTTC,CASSLPNHEQYF
-,TRBV9,TRBJ1-1,-,TGTGCCAGCGGGAAAGACACTGAAGCTTTCTTT,CASGKDTEAFF
-,TRBV7-3,TRBJ1-1,-,TGTGCCAGCAGCCTAGGCCAGGTTGAAGCTTTCTTT,CASSLGQVEAFF
-,TRBV29-1,TRBJ2-2,-,TGCAGCGTTGACGATGGGGGCGCGAACACCGGGGAGCTGTTTTTT,CSVDDGGANTGELFF
-,TRBV10-2,TRBJ2-7,TRBD2,TGCGCCAGCACCCATCCGGGACTAGCGGGGGGGTTGTACGAGCAGTACTTC,CASTHPGLAGGLYEQYF
-,TRBV30,TRBJ1-5,TRBD1,TGTGCCTGGACCGAGGGGGCAGGGCGACAGCCCCAGCATTTT,CAWTEGAGRQPQHF
-,TRBV6-5,TRBJ2-1,-,TGTGCCAGCAGCAGGACCAGCCAGAACTACAATGAGCAGTTCTTC,CASSRTSQNYNEQFF
-,TRBV4-1,TRBJ2-1,TRBD2,TGCGCCAGCAGCCCCACCCCATCCCCTAGCGGGAGTGGAAATGAGCAGTTCTTC,CASSPTPSPSGSGNEQFF
-,TRBV4-1,TRBJ2-2,-,TGCGCCAGCAGCCAAGATCCAAGGGGCATGGGGGAGCTGTTTTTT,CASSQDPRGMGELFF
-,TRBV6-5,TRBJ2-7,TRBD1,TGTGCCAGCAGTTACGGGACAGGGGGCGCAAGGTACGAGCAGTACTTC,CASSYGTGGARYEQYF
once,TRBV19,TRBJ1-6,-,TGTGCCAGCCAAGGAGACCCAGATAATTCACCCCTCCACTTT,CASQGDPDNSPLHF
-,TRBV19,TRBJ1-5,-,TGTGCCAGTAGTTGGGGCGGCGGTCAGCCCCAGCATTTT,CASSWGGGQPQHF
-,TRBV5-4,TRBJ1-2,-,TGTGCCAGCAGCTTATGGGGGAGCTCCTATGGCTACACCTTC,CASSLWGSSYGYTF
-,TRBV6-5,TRBJ2-7,-,TGTGCCAGCAGTCCGGGGCGGGGAAAGTACGAGCAGTACTTC,CASSPGRGKYEQYF
once,TRBV27,TRBJ2-5,-,TGTGCCAGCAGTTTGGCGGGAGAGACCCAGTACTTC,CASSLAGETQYF
-,TRBV5-4,TRBJ2-5,-,TGTGCCAGCAGAACGGGTGGTTTTCGCCAAGAGACCCAGTACTTC,CASRTGGFRQETQYF
-,TRBV5-8,TRBJ2-7,TRBD2,TGTGCCACCAAGATAGCGGGAGGGCCGGGGGGCGAGCAGTACTTC,CATKIAGGPGGEQYF
-,TRBV13,TRBJ2-1,TRBD1,TGTGCCAGCAGCGCAGGGGGTGTGGGACAGGGGCACAATGAGCAGTTCTTC,CASSAGGVGQGHNEQFF
once,TRBV14,TRBJ1-4,-,TGTGCCAGCAGCCAAGATCTGGTACAGGGAGGTGAAAAACTGTTTTTT,CASSQDLVQGGEKLFF
-,TRBV6-5,TRBJ2-7,-,TGTGCCAGCAGTTACGGAGTTGGGGGCTACGAGCAGTACTTC,CASSYGVGGYEQYF
-,TRBV9,TRBJ2-7,-,TGTGCCAGCAGCGTATCCCAGGGATCCTACGAGCAGTACTTC,CASSVSQGSYEQYF
-,TRBV4-2,TRBJ2-7,TRBD1,TGTGCCAGCAGCCAAACGGACAGGGGGCTTCGCGAGCAGTACTTC,CASSQTDRGLREQYF
-,TRBV6-5,TRBJ2-7,-,TGTGCCAGCAATTCCAAGCCGCACCTCTCCTACGAGCAGTACTTC,CASNSKPHLSYEQYF
-,TRBV6-5,TRBJ1-1,-,TGTGCCAGCAGTGACCAGAGGAACACTGAAGCTTTCTTT,CASSDQRNTEAFF
-,TRBV9,TRBJ1-2,-,TGTGCCAGCAGCGTAGCGTGGACCAATGGCTACACCTTC,CASSVAWTNGYTF
few,TRBV4-1,TRBJ2-7,-,TGCGCCAGCAGCCAAGGGGACTTTTCTCCTTCGTACGAGCAGTACTTC,CASSQGDFSPSYEQYF
-,TRBV11-1,TRBJ2-2,-,TGTGCCAGCAGCCCCACCGACCGGGAGTGGAACACCGGGGAGCTGTTTTTT,CASSPTDREWNTGELFF
-,TRBV4-3,TRBJ1-2,-,TGCGCCAGCAGCCAAGAGACGGTTAACTATGGCTACACCTTC,CASSQETVNYGYTF
-,TRBV5-1,TRBJ2-1,TRBD2,TGCGCCAGCGCTTTCGCGCGGGGGGGCAATGAGCAGTTCTTC,CASAFARGGNEQFF
-,TRBV6-4,TRBJ2-1,-,TGTGCCAGCAGTGAGGGAGTTGGGGGTTCCTACAATGAGCAGTTCTTC,CASSEGVGGSYNEQFF
-,TRBV19,TRBJ2-7,-,TGTGCCAGTAGTCAGGTGGGGGAGAACTACGAGCAGTACTTC,CASSQVGENYEQYF
-,TRBV29-1,TRBJ2-7,TRBD1,TGCAGCGCCTGGACAGGGGGCTTCTACGAGCAGTACTTC,CSAWTGGFYEQYF
-,TRBV6-6,TRBJ1-1,-,TGTGCCAGCAGTCGACAGGTCGAAGGTGGGGAAGCTTTCTTT,CASSRQVEGGEAFF
-,TRBV10-3,TRBJ2-6,-,TGTGCCATCAGTGTTCAGGAATATTTCTCTGGGGCCAACGTCCTGACTTTC,CAISVQEYFSGANVLTF
once,TRBV11-2,TRBJ2-7,-,TGTGCCAGCAGCTTAGAGGCCTTGACCTACGAGCAGTACTTC,CASSLEALTYEQYF
-,TRBV29-1,TRBJ2-1,-,TGCAGCGTTGAAGCGGGCAGTCGCTCCTACAATGAGCAGTTCTTC,CSVEAGSRSYNEQFF
-,TRBV7-9,TRBJ2-1,-,TGTGCCAGCAGCTACAGGGAGAATGAGCAGTTCTTC,CASSYRENEQFF
-,TRBV5-1,TRBJ2-7,-,TGCGCCAGCAGCCCTGAGGTGGGGCTTGGCTACGAGCAGTACTTC,CASSPEVGLGYEQYF
-,TRBV29-1,TRBJ1-2,-,TGCAGCGTTGAAGATCGTCTAATTGAGAACTATGGCTACACCTTC,CSVEDRLIENYGYTF
-,TRBV14,TRBJ2-3,-,TGTGCCAGCAGCCAAGTTAGCGGTAGCACAGATACGCAGTATTTT,CASSQVSGSTDTQYF
few,TRBV6-5,TRBJ1-2,TRBD1,TGTGCCAGCAGTATCCAGGGGGGTAGGGATGGCTACACCTTC,CASSIQGGRDGYTF
-,TRBV7-8,TRBJ1-5,TRBD1,TGTGCGCCAGGGGGGGTATATAGCAATCAGCCCCAGCATTTT,CAPGGVYSNQPQHF
-,TRBV27,TRBJ2-1,-,TGTGCCAGCAGTTTACGGCGGGACTCCTACAATGAGCAGTTCTTC,CASSLRRDSYNEQFF
-,TRBV13,TRBJ2-7,-,TGTGCCAGCAGCTTAGGGGACACCAATTACGAGCAGTACTTC,CASSLGDTNYEQYF
-,TRBV29-1,TRBJ2-7,-,TGCAGCGTTGAAGGTTTCGGATCCTACGAGCAGTACTTC,CSVEGFGSYEQYF
-,TRBV5-4,TRBJ2-5,-,TGTGCCAGCAGCCCGCGTGGGGGAGCGGTGGAGACCCAGTACTTC,CASSPRGGAVETQYF
-,TRBV5-6,TRBJ1-1,-,TGTGCCAGCAGCTTGGCCTCGGGGGGCGCTGAAGCTTTCTTT,CASSLASGGAEAFF
-,TRBV4-3,TRBJ2-1,-,TGCGCCAGCAGCCAAGACCGAAATATAGCGGCAATTAACAATGAGCAGTTCTTC,CASSQDRNIAAINNEQFF
-,TRBV9,TRBJ2-5,-,TGTGCCAGCAGTCCGGGGGGGACAGGGACGGAGACCCAGTACTTC,CASSPGGTGTETQYF
-,TRBV27,TRBJ1-1,-,TGTGCCAGCAGTCCCGGGACGGTGAACACTGAAGCTTTCTTT,CASSPGTVNTEAFF
-,TRBV15,TRBJ2-4,-,TGTGCCACCAGCAGAGATGTCGCTAGCGAGCTGCGTGCCAAAAACATTCAGTACTTC,CATSRDVASELRAKNIQYF
-,TRBV9,TRBJ2-7,TRBD2,TGTGCCAGCAGCGTCGGAGGTCTAGCGGGGGACGAGCAGTACTTC,CASSVGGLAGDEQYF
-,TRBV15,TRBJ2-7,-,TGTGCCACCAGCAGAGAGGGCAGGGCCTACGAGCAGTACTTC,CATSREGRAYEQYF
-,TRBV7-6,TRBJ1-5,-,TGTGCCAGCAGCTTAGCGGTCGGGGCCGGGGGCAATCAGCCCCAGCATTTT,CASSLAVGAGGNQPQHF
-,TRBV11-2,TRBJ2-3,-,TGTGCCAGCAGCTTTTATCGGGAACCCAGCACAGATACGCAGTATTTT,CASSFYREPSTDTQYF
-,TRBV9,TRBJ2-3,-,TGTGCCAGCAGCGTAGCAGATACGCAGTATTTT,CASSVADTQYF